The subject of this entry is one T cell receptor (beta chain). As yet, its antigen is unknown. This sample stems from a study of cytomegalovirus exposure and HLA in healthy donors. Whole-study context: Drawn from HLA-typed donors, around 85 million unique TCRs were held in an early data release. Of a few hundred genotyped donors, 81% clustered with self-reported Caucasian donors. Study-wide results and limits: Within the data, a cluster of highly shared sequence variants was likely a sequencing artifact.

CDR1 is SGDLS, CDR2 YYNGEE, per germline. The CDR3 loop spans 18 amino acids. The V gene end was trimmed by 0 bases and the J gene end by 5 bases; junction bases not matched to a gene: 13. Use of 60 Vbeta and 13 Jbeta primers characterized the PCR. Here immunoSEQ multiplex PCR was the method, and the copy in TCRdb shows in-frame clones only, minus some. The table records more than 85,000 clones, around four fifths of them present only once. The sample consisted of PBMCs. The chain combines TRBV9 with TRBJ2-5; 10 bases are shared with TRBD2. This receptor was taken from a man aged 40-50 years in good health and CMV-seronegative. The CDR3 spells CASSVGEVAGGSRETQYF. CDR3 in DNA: TGTGCCAGCAGCGTAGGAGAGGTAGCGGGGGGTTCCCGGGAGACCCAGTACTTC.